This TCR beta chain was observed in a study of blood T cell repertoires in COVID-19. Study information: Some COVID-19 samples were acute and others convalescent; all came from the United States, Italy and Spain.

Germline assignment: CDR1 LNHDA and CDR2 SQIVND (reference sequence). The V gene lost 6 bases and the J gene lost 1 base, with 9 bases spanning the gap. CDR3 length: 13 amino acids. In the authors' workflow: Researchers report that nucleated cell counts were estimated from reference gene primer amplification. Assay used: immunoSEQ multiplex PCR; TCRdb lists only in-frame clones, some missing. V, J and clone size were drawn from that table, and D and trimming were deduced from the DNA. The top ten hold 6% to 9% of the sample, which has about 6,000 clones, around 90% seen once. The chain uses TRBV19 and TRBJ1-1; D is unclear. The receptor was isolated from a human donor in a cohort sampled during active COVID-19. Sequenced: peripheral blood. The CDR3 nucleotides read TGTGCCAGTAGCGGGTACCAGAACACTGAAGCTTTCTTT. Protein sequence: CASSGYQNTEAFF.